The 8 T cell receptor beta chains in this list originate from one sample, sequenced in a study of tumor T cells in aggressive B-cell lymphoma. Data came from immunoSEQ multiplex PCR; TCRdb stores just in-frame clones and leaves some out. The sample holds around 1,200 clones, more than 75% seen once. Sequencing used tumor tissue. The receptor source for this set is an adult with diffuse large B cell lymphoma.

CDR3: CAWKIGGEQYF. The CDR3 nucleotides read TGTGCCTGGAAAATCGGAGGCGAGCAGTACTTC. This rearrangement joins TRBV30 to TRBJ2-7; a possible D gene is TRBD2 (5 bases). Trimming shortened V by 4 bases and J by 6 bases, and 10 bases separated the two germline ends. CDR3 length equals 11 residues. Germline loops: CDR1 GTSNPN, CDR2 SVGIG (reference sequence).

This chain joins TRBV5-4 and TRBJ2-7, with 11 bases identical to TRBD2. The CDR3 length is 18 residues. The ends lost 3 bases at V and 1 base at J; junction bases unmatched: 12. The germline CDR1 and CDR2 sequences are SGHNT and YYREEE (reference sequence). Here the CDR3 reads CASSSRLTSGIQSYEQYV. DNA of the CDR3: TGTGCCAGCAGCTCAAGGCTGACTAGCGGGATCCAATCCTACGAGCAGTACGTC.

V usage is TRBV2 and J usage is TRBJ1-3; D perhaps matches TRBD1 (6 bases). The germline gives CDR1 SNHLY, CDR2 FYNNEI. V was trimmed by 3 bases and J by 2 bases, leaving 8 bases between them. The CDR3 is 14 amino acids. Here the CDR3 reads CASSDWGPGNTIYF. The CDR3, as DNA: TGTGCCAGCAGTGACTGGGGGCCTGGAAACACCATATATTTT.

The chain recombines TRBV7-8 with TRBJ1-4; D is possibly TRBD1 (5 bases). The CDR3 runs 14 residues. V lost 4 bases, J lost 3 bases, and 9 bases lay in between. Germline V CDR1 and CDR2: SGHVS, FQNEAQ. The CDR3 DNA follows: TGTGCCAGCAGCTCCCAGGGTCCTAATGAAAAACTGTTTTTT. It codes for CASSSQGPNEKLFF. The complete variable domain, with remaining parts taken from reference TRBV7-8 and TRBJ1-4, reads GAGVSQSPRYKVAKRGQDVALRCDPISGHVSLFWYQQALGQGPEFLTYFQNEAQLDKSGLPSDRFFAERPEGSVSTLKIQRTQQEDSAVYLCASSSQGPNEKLFFGSGTQLSVL.

J is TRBJ2-3 and V is TRBV21-1; TRBD1, as called in the table, went unchecked against the DNA. TRBV21-1 is a pseudogene locus. This CDR3 comprises 18 residues. CDR3 sequence (DNA): TGTGCCAGCAGCAAAGGAAGGGGGGACAGGGGAAGGGCAGATACGCAGTATTTT. Amino acid sequence: CASSKGRGDRGRADTQYF.

This chain links TRBV11-1 with TRBJ2-2; D call uncertain. Germline CDR1 is SGHAT and CDR2 is FQDESV (reference sequence). Trimming stripped 9 bases from V and 4 bases from J, with 9 bases between. The length of the CDR3 is 12 residues. Here the CDR3 DNA reads TGTGCCAGTTGGCCAGGCACCGGGGAGCTGTTTTTT. Translating it yields CASWPGTGELFF.

This clone was found a few times. The gene calls are TRBV27 and TRBJ2-7, with D perhaps TRBD1 (6 bases). Germline loops: CDR1 MNHEY, CDR2 SMNVEV (reference sequence). The CDR3 is 15 amino acids. V gave up 2 bases and J gave up 4 bases, with 15 bases separating them. The CDR3 nucleotides read TGTGCCAGCAGTTTAAAGAGGCAGGGGAGTTACGAGCAGTACTTC. Amino acid sequence: CASSLKRQGSYEQYF.

The chain has TRBV10-1 and TRBJ2-5; 9 positions agree with TRBD2. V was clipped by 10 bases and J by 5 bases; unmatched bases: 11. The CDR3 consists of 14 residues. Germline values: CDR1 WNHNN, CDR2 SYGVQD (reference sequence). CDR3 DNA: TGCGCCACCGATGGGCGGGAGGGGCAGGAGACCCAGTACTTC. Amino acid sequence: CATDGREGQETQYF.